This T cell receptor beta chain stems from a study of T cells in Graves' hyperthyroidism and ophthalmopathy. Study-level background: Peripheral blood sampling occurred at initial diagnosis, before any treatment.

This clonotype was detected ten times or more. The hyperthyroidism was newly diagnosed and had lasted under 2 months; the patients were aged 18 to 65. From RNA transcripts, TCR beta CDR3 regions were amplified. With the HTBI primer set, the TCR CDR3 went through a first round of RT-PCR. A single record per CDR3 protein comes from TCRdb applying MiXCR to the multiplex PCR reads. There are around 250,000 distinct CDR3 sequences in the sample; 13% to 15% occur only once, and 13% lies in the top ten. V was clipped by 4 bases and J by 6 bases, with 17 bases between them. The germline V gene has CDR1 SGHRS and CDR2 YFSETQ. This CDR3 has 14 amino acids.

The receptor was derived from a woman in her thirties or forties with Graves' hyperthyroidism that later progressed to Graves' ophthalmopathy. The chain links TRBV5-1 to TRBJ2-7; D could derive from TRBD1 or TRBD2 (5 bases each). Sequenced material: blood. CDR3 in DNA: TGCGCCAGCAGCCGTAGGGACCCGAAGAGCGAGCAGTACTTC. This translates into CASSRRDPKSEQYF.